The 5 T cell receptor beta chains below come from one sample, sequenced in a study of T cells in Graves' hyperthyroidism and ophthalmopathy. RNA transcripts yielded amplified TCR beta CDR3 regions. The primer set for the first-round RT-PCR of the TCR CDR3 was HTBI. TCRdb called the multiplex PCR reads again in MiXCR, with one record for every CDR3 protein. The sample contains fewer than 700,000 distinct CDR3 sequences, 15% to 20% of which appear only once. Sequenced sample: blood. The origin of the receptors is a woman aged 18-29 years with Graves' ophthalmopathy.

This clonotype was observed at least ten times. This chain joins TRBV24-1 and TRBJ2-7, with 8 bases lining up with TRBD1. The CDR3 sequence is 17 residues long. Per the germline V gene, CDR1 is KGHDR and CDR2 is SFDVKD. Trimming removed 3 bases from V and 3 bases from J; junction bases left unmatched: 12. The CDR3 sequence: CATSDPAHGQGRYEQYF. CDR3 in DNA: TGTGCCACCAGTGATCCAGCTCATGGACAGGGACGCTACGAGCAGTACTTC.

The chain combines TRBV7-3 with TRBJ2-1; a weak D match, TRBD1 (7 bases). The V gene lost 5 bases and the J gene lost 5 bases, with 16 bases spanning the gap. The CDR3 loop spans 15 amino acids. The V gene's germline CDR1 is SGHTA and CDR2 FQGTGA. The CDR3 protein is CASSLAGGSHNEQFF. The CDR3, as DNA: TGTGCCAGCAGCCTGGCAGGGGGGTCCCACAATGAGCAGTTCTTC. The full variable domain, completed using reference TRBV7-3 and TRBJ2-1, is GAGVSQTPSNKVTEKGKYVELRCDPISGHTALYWYRQSLGQGPEFLIYFQGTGAADDSGLPNDRFFAVRPEGSVSTLKIQRTERGDSAVYLCASSLAGGSHNEQFFGPGTRLTVL.

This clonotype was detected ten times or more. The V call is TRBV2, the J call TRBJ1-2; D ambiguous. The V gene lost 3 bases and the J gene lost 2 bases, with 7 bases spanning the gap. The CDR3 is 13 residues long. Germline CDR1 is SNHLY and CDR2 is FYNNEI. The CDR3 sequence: CASSDFGNYGYTF. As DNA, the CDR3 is TGTGCCAGCAGTGACTTCGGGAACTATGGCTACACCTTC.

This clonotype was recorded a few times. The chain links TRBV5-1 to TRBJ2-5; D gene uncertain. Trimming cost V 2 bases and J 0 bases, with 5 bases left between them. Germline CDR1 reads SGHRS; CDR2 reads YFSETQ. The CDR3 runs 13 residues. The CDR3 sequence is CASSFTNQETQYF. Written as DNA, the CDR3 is TGCGCCAGCAGCTTTACAAACCAAGAGACCCAGTACTTC.

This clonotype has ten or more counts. CDR3 residues: CASSRASGGASYNEQFF. In DNA form, the CDR3 reads TGTGCCAGCAGTCGAGCTAGCGGGGGGGCGAGTTACAATGAGCAGTTCTTC. The V and J genes are TRBV6-1 and TRBJ2-1; 12 bases agree with TRBD2. This CDR3 region has 17 residues. In germline, CDR1 is MNHNS, CDR2 SASEGT. V trimming: 5 bases; J trimming: 4 bases; junction bases outside the gene matches: 9.